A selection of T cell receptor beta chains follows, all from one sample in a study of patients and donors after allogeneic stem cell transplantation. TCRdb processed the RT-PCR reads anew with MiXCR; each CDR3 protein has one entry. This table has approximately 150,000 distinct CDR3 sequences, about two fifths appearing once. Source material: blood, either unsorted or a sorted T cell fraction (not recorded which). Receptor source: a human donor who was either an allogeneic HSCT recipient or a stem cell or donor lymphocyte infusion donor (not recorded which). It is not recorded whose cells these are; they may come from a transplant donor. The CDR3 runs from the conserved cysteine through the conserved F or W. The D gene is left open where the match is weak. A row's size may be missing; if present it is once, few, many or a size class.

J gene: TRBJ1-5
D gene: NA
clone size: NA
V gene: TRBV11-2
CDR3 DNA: TGTGCCAGCAGCTTTAGGGAGTATCAGCCCCAGCATTTT
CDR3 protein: CASSFREYQPQHF

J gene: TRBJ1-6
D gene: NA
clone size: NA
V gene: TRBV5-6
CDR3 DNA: TGTGCCAGCAGCTTGGGACAATCGAATTCACCCCTCCACTTT
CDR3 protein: CASSLGQSNSPLHF

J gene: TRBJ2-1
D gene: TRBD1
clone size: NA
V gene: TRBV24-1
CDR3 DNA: TGTGCCACCAGTGTTCCCGACAGGGTTGGGGTCCATGAGCAGTTCTTC
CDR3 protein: CATSVPDRVGVHEQFF

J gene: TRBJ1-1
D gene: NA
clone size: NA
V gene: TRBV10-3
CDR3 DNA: TGTGCCATCGGAGAAGAAAACACTGAAGCTTTCTTT
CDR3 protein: CAIGEENTEAFF

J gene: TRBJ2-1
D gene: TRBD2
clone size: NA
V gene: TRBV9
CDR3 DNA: TGTGCCAGCAGCGATAGCGGGGGGTACAATGAGCAGTTCTTC
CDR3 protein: CASSDSGGYNEQFF

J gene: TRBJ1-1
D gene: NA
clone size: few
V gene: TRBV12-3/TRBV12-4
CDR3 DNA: TGTGCCAGCAGTTTCGGAAAGGACTTTTTT
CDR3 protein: CASSFGKDFF

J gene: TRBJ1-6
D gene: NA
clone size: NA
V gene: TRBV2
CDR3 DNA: TGTGCCAGCAGTGAAGGGGCCAGGAATTCACCCCTCCACTTT
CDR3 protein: CASSEGARNSPLHF

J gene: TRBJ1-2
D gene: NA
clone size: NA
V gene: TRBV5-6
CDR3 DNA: TGTGCCAGCAGCTTGCTCGGGAGCGGGGGTAACGGGCCTATCTATGGCTACACCTTC
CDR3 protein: CASSLLGSGGNGPIYGYTF

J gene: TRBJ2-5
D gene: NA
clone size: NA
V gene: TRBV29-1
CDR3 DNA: TGCAGCGTTGAAGAGGTTCCAGGGAGGTTGGAGACCCAGTACTTC
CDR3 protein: CSVEEVPGRLETQYF

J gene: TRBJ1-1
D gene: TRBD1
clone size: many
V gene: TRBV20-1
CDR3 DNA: TGCAGTGCTATAGGGGGACAGGGGGCTCCGGCTTTCTTT
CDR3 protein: CSAIGGQGAPAFF

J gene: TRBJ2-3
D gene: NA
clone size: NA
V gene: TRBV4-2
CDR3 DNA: TGTGCCAGCAGCAATCGGGGGCTTAGCACAGATACGCAGTATTTT
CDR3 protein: CASSNRGLSTDTQYF

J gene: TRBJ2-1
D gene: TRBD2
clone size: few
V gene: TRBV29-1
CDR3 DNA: TGCAGCGTTGGTCGAGCGGGGGACCTCTACAATGAGCAGTTCTTC
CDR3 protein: CSVGRAGDLYNEQFF

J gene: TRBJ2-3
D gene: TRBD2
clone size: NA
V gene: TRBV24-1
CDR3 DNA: TGTGCCACCAGTGATCACCCGGGACTAACAGATACGCAGTATTTT
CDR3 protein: CATSDHPGLTDTQYF

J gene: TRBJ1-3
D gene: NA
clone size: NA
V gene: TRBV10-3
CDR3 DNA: TGTGCCATCAGTGAGCAATCTGGAACCACCATATATTTT
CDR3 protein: CAISEQSGTTIYF

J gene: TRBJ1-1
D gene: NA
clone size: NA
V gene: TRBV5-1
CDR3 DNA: TGCGCCAGCAGGGGGGAAGGGGACACTGAAGCTTTCTTT
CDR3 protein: CASRGEGDTEAFF

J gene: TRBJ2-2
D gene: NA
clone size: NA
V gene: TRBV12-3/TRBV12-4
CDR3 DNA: TGTGCCAGCAGCCCTGTGGTGACCCCTAGCGCGAACACCGGGGAGCTGTTTTTT
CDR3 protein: CASSPVVTPSANTGELFF

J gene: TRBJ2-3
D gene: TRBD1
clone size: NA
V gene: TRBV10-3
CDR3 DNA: TGTGCCATCGGAGGGGCAGGGGGCAGGGATACGCAGTATTTT
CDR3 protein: CAIGGAGGRDTQYF

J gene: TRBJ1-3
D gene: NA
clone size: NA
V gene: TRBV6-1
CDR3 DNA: TGTGCCAGCAATGACAGGATTCTAGGAAACACCATATATTTT
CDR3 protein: CASNDRILGNTIYF